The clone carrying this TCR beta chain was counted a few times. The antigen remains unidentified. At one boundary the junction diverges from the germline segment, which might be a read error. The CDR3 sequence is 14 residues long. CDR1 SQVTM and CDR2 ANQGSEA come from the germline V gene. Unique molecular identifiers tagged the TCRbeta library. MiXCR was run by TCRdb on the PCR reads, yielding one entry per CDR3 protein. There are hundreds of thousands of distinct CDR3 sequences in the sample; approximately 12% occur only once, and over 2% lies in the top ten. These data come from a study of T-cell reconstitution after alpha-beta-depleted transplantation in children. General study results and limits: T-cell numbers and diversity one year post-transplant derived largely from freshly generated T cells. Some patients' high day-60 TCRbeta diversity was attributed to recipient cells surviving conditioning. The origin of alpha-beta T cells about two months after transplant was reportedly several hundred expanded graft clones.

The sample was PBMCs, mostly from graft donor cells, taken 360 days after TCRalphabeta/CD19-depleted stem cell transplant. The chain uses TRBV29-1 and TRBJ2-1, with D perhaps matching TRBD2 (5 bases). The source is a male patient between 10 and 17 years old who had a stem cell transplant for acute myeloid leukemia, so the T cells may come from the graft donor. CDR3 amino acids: CSAEGAVAYNEQFF. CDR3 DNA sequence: TGCAGCGCTGAAGGAGCGGTAGCCTACAATGAGCAGTTCTTC.